These 32 T cell receptor beta chains came from one sample sequenced in a study of shared clonotypes between healthy human individuals. Assay: immunoSEQ multiplex PCR; the TCRdb copy retains only in-frame clones and omits some. The sample contains about 520,000 clones, roughly 95% of which appear only once. The sequencing sample was made of naive CD4+ T cells sorted from blood. Specified subset: CD45RA+ positively selected. All receptors come from a woman in her thirties in good health.

The chain carries TRBV18 and TRBJ2-3; D call uncertain. V gave up 2 bases and J gave up 7 bases, with 7 bases separating them. The CDR3 length is 12 residues. Germline V gene data show CDR1 as KGHSH and CDR2 as LQKENI. CDR3 sequence reads: CASSPVDYTQYF. In DNA, the CDR3 is TGTGCCAGCTCACCAGTGGATTATACGCAGTATTTT.

V usage is TRBV15 and J usage is TRBJ2-5; D may be TRBD1 or TRBD2 (5 bases each). CDR3 size: 13 residues. The V and J ends lost 1 base and 4 bases respectively, with 7 bases between them. From germline, CDR1 is LNHNV and CDR2 YYDKDF (reference sequence). The CDR3 nucleotides are TGTGCCACCAGCAGAGCGGGACGAGAGACCCAGTACTTC. This gives the protein CATSRAGRETQYF.

The chain recombines TRBV28 with TRBJ1-2, with unresolved D. The CDR3 is 12 amino acids. V gave up 7 bases and J gave up 5 bases, with 11 bases separating them. CDR1 is MDHEN, CDR2 SYDVKM, per germline. The CDR3 DNA sequence: TGTGCCAGCATTAAGGGCCTATATGGCTACACCTTC. It yields the protein CASIKGLYGYTF.

V usage is TRBV5-1 and J usage is TRBJ2-2, with 11 positions matching TRBD2. Losses at the gene ends were 7 bases for V and 1 base for J; bases not matched to a gene: 9. The germline V gene encodes CDR1 SGHRS and CDR2 YFSETQ. The CDR3 spans 17 residues. CDR3 amino acids: CASAGLAASENTGELFF. For the CDR3, the DNA is TGCGCCAGCGCGGGACTAGCGGCCTCCGAGAACACCGGGGAGCTGTTTTTT.

J is TRBJ1-1 and V is TRBV5-1; 8 nucleotides match TRBD1. V trimming: 5 bases; J trimming: 0 bases; junction bases outside the gene matches: 6. The CDR3 totals 15 residues. Germline CDR1 SGHRS, CDR2 YFSETQ. The CDR3 spells CASRQGAALNTEAFF. CDR3 sequence (DNA): TGCGCCAGCAGGCAGGGGGCGGCTTTGAACACTGAAGCTTTCTTT.

V usage is TRBV2 and J usage is TRBJ1-5; the match to TRBD1 covers 7 bases. The CDR3 spans 14 residues. Trimming at V came to 8 bases and at J to 3 bases, leaving 7 bases not matched to a gene. Germline V gives CDR1 SNHLY, CDR2 FYNNEI. The CDR3 protein is CASSRTGPNQPQHF. In DNA form, the CDR3 reads TGTGCCAGCTCTAGGACAGGTCCCAATCAGCCCCAGCATTTT.

A word on this clone: Mismatch with germline at one junction end may stem from a read error. The chain uses TRBV2 and TRBJ2-5, with D uncertain. The DNA end favors TRBJ2-7, so the J call may be wrong. This CDR3 region has 14 residues. Germline V CDR1 and CDR2: SNHLY, FYNNEI. CDR3 sequence: CASSDTGFSDEQYF. The DNA for the CDR3 is TGTGCCAGCAGTGACACGGGTTTCTCCGACGAGCAGTACTTC.

The chain recombines TRBV2 with TRBJ2-7; D not certain. V lost 6 bases and J lost 4, with 13 bases in between. The CDR3 runs 13 residues. Germline V CDR1 and CDR2: SNHLY, FYNNEI. CDR3 coding DNA: TGTGCCAGCAGCCCGACTGGAAGGTACGAGCAGTACTTC. Translating it yields CASSPTGRYEQYF.

Only one count was recorded for this clone. This chain joins TRBV28 and TRBJ2-5; TRBD1 agrees at 8 bases. The DNA matches TRBJ2-7 better at its end, which makes the J call doubtful. This CDR3 comprises 13 residues. The germline V gene encodes CDR1 MDHEN and CDR2 SYDVKM. The CDR3: CASSSGQGYEQYF. CDR3 DNA: TGTGCCAGCAGTTCCGGACAGGGCTACGAGCAGTACTTC.

The J gene is TRBJ1-4, the V gene TRBV28; perhaps TRBD1 as D (6 bases). The V end was cut by 6 bases, the J end by 5 bases, with 13 bases between. This CDR3 comprises 14 residues. CDR1 is MDHEN and CDR2 is SYDVKM in the germline V gene. DNA for the CDR3: TGTGCCAGCAGCCCGGGACAACAGAATGAAAAACTGTTTTTT. Encoded protein: CASSPGQQNEKLFF.

The J gene is TRBJ2-7, the V gene TRBV5-1; 7 positions match TRBD1. Germline V lookup: CDR1 SGHRS, CDR2 YFSETQ. V lost 3 bases to trimming and J lost 1 base; unmatched junction nucleotides: 1. This CDR3 has 13 amino acids. The CDR3, as DNA: TGCGCCAGCAGCTGGGACAGTTCCTACGAGCAGTACTTC. As protein: CASSWDSSYEQYF.

The chain is built from TRBV28 and TRBJ2-2; 8 bases align to TRBD2. The ends lost 8 bases at V and 15 bases at J; junction bases unmatched: 8. This CDR3 has 11 amino acids. Germline lookup yields CDR1 MDHEN and CDR2 SYDVKM. CDR3 DNA: TGTGCCAGCGCTAGCGGGCAGAGGTTGTTTTTT. Translating it yields CASASGQRLFF.

The chain employs TRBV18 and TRBJ1-1, with D perhaps TRBD1 (5 bases). CDR1 and CDR2 (germline): KGHSH, LQKENI. With 2 bases removed from V and 1 base from J, the gap between germline ends came to 8 bases. The CDR3 consists of 14 residues. The CDR3 nucleotides are TGTGCCAGCTCACCATCAGGGACGAACACTGAAGCTTTCTTT. It specifies CASSPSGTNTEAFF.

The rearrangement joins TRBV27 to TRBJ2-7; D is perhaps TRBD1 (7 bases). CDR1 is MNHEY and CDR2 is SMNVEV in the germline V gene (reference sequence). This CDR3 region has 16 residues. V was clipped by 6 bases and J by 4 bases, with 22 bases between them. The CDR3 DNA sequence: TGTGCCAGCAGCCCTCGGAGGTTGACAGGGAGGTACGAGCAGTACTTC. Its protein is CASSPRRLTGRYEQYF.

The J gene is TRBJ2-7, the V gene TRBV15, with 12 nucleotides matching TRBD1. Trimming took 1 base from V and 3 from J; bases not matched to a gene: 7. The CDR3 is made up of 17 amino acids. Per the germline V gene, CDR1 is LNHNV and CDR2 is YYDKDF (reference sequence). CDR3 protein: CATSRGRDRGRDYEQYF. The CDR3 DNA reads as TGTGCCACCAGCAGAGGAAGGGACAGGGGGCGAGACTACGAGCAGTACTTC.

The chain links TRBV18 to TRBJ2-1; perhaps TRBD2 as D (5 bases). This CDR3 spans 16 amino acids. In germline, CDR1 is KGHSH, CDR2 LQKENI. Between the trimmed V and J ends, which lost 1 base and 5 bases, there was a span of 15 bases. The CDR3 region has the DNA TGTGCCAGCTCACCACGTCTGTCTAGCAGAAACAATGAGCAGTTCTTC. Translating gives CASSPRLSSRNNEQFF. The entire variable domain, with the rest obtained from reference TRBV18 and TRBJ2-1, is as follows: NAGVMQNPRHLVRRRGQEARLRCSPMKGHSHVYWYRQLPEEGLKFMVYLQKENIIDESGMPKERFSAEFPKEGPSILRIQQVVRGDSAAYFCASSPRLSSRNNEQFFGPGTRLTVL.

This chain connects TRBV28 to TRBJ1-1; D perhaps matches TRBD1 (5 bases). Per the germline V gene, CDR1 is MDHEN and CDR2 is SYDVKM. V gave up 7 bases and J gave up 7 bases, with 13 bases separating them. The length of the CDR3 is 12 residues. The CDR3 coding sequence is TGTGCCAGCACCCCCCTGGGGGGTGAAGCTTTCTTT. This codes for CASTPLGGEAFF. Supplemented by reference TRBV28 and TRBJ1-1, the full variable domain reads DVKVTQSSRYLVKRTGEKVFLECVQDMDHENMFWYRQDPGLGLRLIYFSYDVKMKEKGDIPEGYSVSREKKERFSLILESASTNQTSMYLCASTPLGGEAFFGQGTRLTVV.

The chain links TRBV27 to TRBJ2-1; either TRBD1 or TRBD2 may supply D (6 bases each). V shed 2 bases and J shed 9 bases, with 17 bases lying between them. Germline V gene sequence: CDR1 MNHEY, CDR2 SMNVEV (reference sequence). There are 15 residues in the CDR3. In DNA, the CDR3 is TGTGCCAGCAGTTTAATGGGAGGACAGTTCGGTGAGCAGTTCTTC. Translating gives CASSLMGGQFGEQFF.

The rearrangement uses TRBV28 and TRBJ2-7, with 7 bases aligning to TRBD2. Germline CDR1 is MDHEN and CDR2 is SYDVKM. J lost 4 bases, V lost 5 bases, and 5 bases had no gene match. The CDR3 loop spans 13 amino acids. The CDR3 DNA is TGTGCCAGCAGTCCGGGACTAATATACGAGCAGTACTTC. It codes for CASSPGLIYEQYF.

This chain uses TRBV14 with TRBJ1-5; D gene unclear. CDR3 length equals 16 residues. The V gene lost 1 base and the J gene lost 4 bases, with 14 bases spanning the gap. Per germline, CDR1 SGHDN and CDR2 FVKESK. CDR3 sequence (DNA): TGTGCCAGCAGCCAAGCGGAGTCAGCGATAAATCAGCCCCAGCATTTT. This encodes CASSQAESAINQPQHF.

The chain combines TRBV30 with TRBJ2-1, with D possibly being TRBD1 or TRBD2 (7 bases each). Germline V gene sequence: CDR1 GTSNPN, CDR2 SVGIG (reference sequence). This CDR3 comprises 16 residues. The germline V and J ends were trimmed by 0 bases and 2 bases, with 14 bases remaining between them. In DNA, the CDR3 is TGTGCCTGGAGTGTACCAGGGGGGAGGGCCTACAATGAGCAGTTCTTC. Protein product: CAWSVPGGRAYNEQFF.

This chain links TRBV9 with TRBJ1-4; a possible D gene is TRBD1 (6 bases). Germline V gives CDR1 SGDLS, CDR2 YYNGEE. Trimming took 0 bases from V and 5 from J, leaving 14 bases between them. This CDR3 is built from 16 residues. CDR3 region: CASSVAWGAGNEKLFF. For the CDR3, the DNA is TGTGCCAGCAGCGTAGCTTGGGGGGCCGGGAATGAAAAACTGTTTTTT.

The genes are TRBV28 and TRBJ2-5; TRBD1 aligns across 7 bases. With the DNA end fitting TRBJ2-7 better, the J assignment may be wrong. The CDR3 spans 15 residues. From germline, CDR1 is MDHEN and CDR2 SYDVKM. Here the CDR3 reads CASRVRDSKSYEQYF. DNA for the CDR3: TGTGCCAGCAGAGTCCGGGACAGTAAATCCTACGAGCAGTACTTC.

This clone was picked up one time. The genes are TRBV28 and TRBJ1-5; TRBD1 is a possible D gene (5 bases). This CDR3 region has 17 residues. The V end was cut by 3 bases, the J end by 5 bases, with 20 bases between. Germline CDR1 MDHEN, CDR2 SYDVKM. The CDR3 here is CASSFSTGEGRHQPQHF. In DNA, the CDR3 is TGTGCCAGCAGTTTTAGTACGGGGGAAGGTCGCCATCAGCCCCAGCATTTT.

The chain has TRBV27 and TRBJ1-1; weak D call: TRBD1 (6 bases). Germline V gene data show CDR1 as MNHEY and CDR2 as SMNVEV (reference sequence). V lost 3 bases and J 3 bases, leaving 11 bases between the germline ends. The CDR3 length is 14 residues. Here the CDR3 DNA reads TGTGCCAGCAGTTTCAGGGGCCCGTACACTGAAGCTTTCTTT. It is translated as CASSFRGPYTEAFF.

This clone was counted once. The chain combines TRBV5-1 with TRBJ1-3, with unresolved D. The germline V and J ends were trimmed by 0 bases and 3 bases, with 10 bases remaining between them. The CDR3 has 15 amino acids. The germline CDR1 and CDR2 sequences are SGHRS and YFSETQ. CDR3 protein: CASSLAAAGGNTIYF. CDR3 sequence (DNA): TGCGCCAGCAGCTTGGCGGCCGCCGGTGGAAACACCATATATTTT.

The rearrangement links TRBV29-1 to TRBJ2-7; 12 bases are a match to TRBD2. Losses at the gene ends were 5 bases for V and 3 bases for J; bases not matched to a gene: 20. This CDR3 contains 19 residues. Germline V gene lookup returns CDR1 SQVTM and CDR2 ANQGSEA. CDR3 DNA sequence: TGCAGCGTTTGGCTAACTAGCGGGAGGACACCCCAGCGGGGCTACGAGCAGTACTTC. Translating it yields CSVWLTSGRTPQRGYEQYF.

This chain connects TRBV19 to TRBJ2-3; D is unresolved. The germline V and J ends were trimmed by 6 bases and 6 bases, with 7 bases remaining between them. In germline, CDR1 is LNHDA, CDR2 SQIVND (reference sequence). The CDR3 covers 11 residues. In DNA, the CDR3 is TGTGCCAGTAGAACCCTGGATACGCAGTATTTT. Residues: CASRTLDTQYF. The full variable domain, in which reference TRBV19 and TRBJ2-3 provide the parts outside the CDR3, is DGGITQSPKYLFRKEGQNVTLSCEQNLNHDAMYWYRQDPGQGLRLIYYSQIVNDFQKGDIAEGYSVSREKKESFPLTVTSAQKNPTAFYLCASRTLDTQYFGPGTRLTVL.

This clone was counted once. The rearrangement links TRBV5-1 to TRBJ1-2, with TRBD1 matching over 9 bases. CDR3 length: 16 amino acids. The V gene's germline CDR1 is SGHRS and CDR2 YFSETQ. Germline trimming cut 0 bases from V and 8 bases from J; bases unmatched to any gene: 11. CDR3 DNA: TGCGCCAGCAGCTTGGTTGGGGACAGGGTAGCTATGGGCTACACCTTC. Its translation: CASSLVGDRVAMGYTF.

This chain links TRBV4-1 with TRBJ1-4; possibly TRBD1 for D (5 bases). The CDR3 sequence is 20 residues long. The germline CDR1 and CDR2 sequences are MGHRA and YSYEKL. Trimming removed 4 bases from V and 5 bases from J, with 29 bases in between. CDR3 nucleotides: TGCGCCAGCAGCCCGACTGGGGGGGAGATCTGGGAGTTAGGGAATGAAAAACTGTTTTTT. Protein product: CASSPTGGEIWELGNEKLFF.

The rearrangement uses TRBV15 and TRBJ2-1, with 8 bases aligning to TRBD2. CDR3 size: 15 residues. Unmatched junction bases numbered 3, after V lost 2 bases and J lost 3 bases. Germline V gene sequence: CDR1 LNHNV, CDR2 YYDKDF (reference sequence). The CDR3 spells CATSRSGTSYNEQFF. The CDR3, as DNA: TGTGCCACCAGCAGATCCGGGACTAGCTACAATGAGCAGTTCTTC.

V gene TRBV4-2 combines with J gene TRBJ2-7; D unresolved. Germline CDR1 is LGHNA and CDR2 is YNFKEQ. The V gene lost 5 bases and the J gene lost 1 base, with 12 bases spanning the gap. The CDR3 has 14 residues. This CDR3 is CASSSDGGSYEQYF. The CDR3 region has the DNA TGTGCCAGCAGCTCCGACGGCGGTTCCTACGAGCAGTACTTC.